Presented here are 3 T cell receptor beta chains from one specimen sequenced in a study of Graves' ophthalmopathy and Graves' hyperthyroidism. Amplification of TCR beta CDR3 regions used RNA transcripts. Second-round multiplex PCR followed a first-round RT-PCR using HTBI primers. From the multiplex PCR reads, TCRdb called clonotypes with MiXCR, one entry per CDR3 protein. The sample contains 900,000 to 1,200,000 distinct CDR3 sequences, about 35% of which appear only once. The specimen was peripheral blood or thyroid tissue (not recorded which). These receptors were obtained from an adult man with Graves' hyperthyroidism.

This clonotype was found many times. J is TRBJ1-1 and V is TRBV7-2; 7 positions match TRBD1. Trimming cost V 2 bases and J 4 bases; bases outside gene matches: 13. The CDR3 covers 17 residues. The germline gives CDR1 SGHTA, CDR2 FQGNSA. The DNA of the CDR3 is TGTGCCAGCAGCTTATATCTTGGGCGGGGACAGCGCACTGAAGCTTTCTTT. It specifies CASSLYLGRGQRTEAFF.

This clonotype came up a few times. The J gene is TRBJ1-2, the V gene TRBV7-9; D is perhaps TRBD1 (5 bases). Trimming left V 0 bases short and J 3 bases short, with 8 bases between. Germline V gene lookup returns CDR1 SEHNR and CDR2 FQNEAQ (reference sequence). This CDR3 is 14 amino acids long. The CDR3 DNA is TGTGCCAGCAGCTTAGCGAAGGGACACTATGGCTACACCTTC. It specifies CASSLAKGHYGYTF.

In this sample, this clonotype turned up many times. One junction end does not reproduce the germline sequence, and a read error may be involved. The chain has TRBV29-1 and TRBJ2-7; 9 bases are a match to TRBD1. CDR3 length: 14 residues. CDR1 is SQVTM, CDR2 ANQGSEA, per germline. This CDR3 reads CSVKEQGAAYEQYF. The CDR3 DNA is TGCAGCGTTAAAGAACAGGGGGCGGCCTACGAGCAGTACTTC.